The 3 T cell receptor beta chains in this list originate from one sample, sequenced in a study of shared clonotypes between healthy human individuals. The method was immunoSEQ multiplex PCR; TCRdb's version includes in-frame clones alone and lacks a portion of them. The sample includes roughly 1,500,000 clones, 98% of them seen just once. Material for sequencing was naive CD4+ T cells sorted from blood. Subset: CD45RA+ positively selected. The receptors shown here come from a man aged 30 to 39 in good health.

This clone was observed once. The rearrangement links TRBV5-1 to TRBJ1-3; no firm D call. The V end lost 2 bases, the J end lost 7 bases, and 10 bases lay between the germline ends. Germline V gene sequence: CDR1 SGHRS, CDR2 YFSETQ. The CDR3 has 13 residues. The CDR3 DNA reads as TGCGCCAGCAGCTTTGAAGGTACCAACACCATATATTTT. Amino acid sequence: CASSFEGTNTIYF.

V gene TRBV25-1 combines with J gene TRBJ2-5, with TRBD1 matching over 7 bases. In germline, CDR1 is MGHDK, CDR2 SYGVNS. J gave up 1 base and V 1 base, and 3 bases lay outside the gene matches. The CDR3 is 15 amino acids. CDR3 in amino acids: CASSEFWDSQETQYF. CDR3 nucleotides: TGTGCCAGCAGTGAATTCTGGGACAGCCAAGAGACCCAGTACTTC.

The CDR3 DNA is TGTGCCACCCGACAGGGTTGGAACGAGCAGTACTTC. Translated: CATRQGWNEQYF. V and J are TRBV6-5 and TRBJ2-7; 7 positions agree with TRBD1. Trimming took 10 bases from V and 5 from J; bases not matched to a gene: 8. Germline values: CDR1 MNHEY, CDR2 SVGAGI. The CDR3 spans 12 residues.